This TCR beta chain was documented in a study of T cell repertoires in cytomegalovirus infection. This clonotype was recorded at least ten times. As yet, its antigen is unknown. TCRdb re-derived calls from the reads in MiXCR, one entry per CDR3 protein. In the table there are a few hundred thousand distinct CDR3 sequences, about 42% of which are singletons. V lost 0 bases and J 7 bases, leaving 7 bases between the germline ends. The CDR3 loop spans 14 amino acids. Germline CDR1 and CDR2: SGHTA and FQGNSA. The clonotype comes from a human donor in good health (CMV status not recorded). Some clones in this sample may be carry-over from other donors' samples. The sample in question was cultured PBMCs, obtained from culture after CMV antigen stimulation. This chain connects TRBV7-2 to TRBJ1-6, with D unclear. CDR3 nucleotide sequence: TGTGCCAGCAGCTTAGCGCTACGGAATTCACCCCTCCACTTT. Translation gives CASSLALRNSPLHF.